The present T cell receptor beta chain was sequenced within a study of cytomegalovirus exposure and HLA in healthy donors. Primers included in the PCR were 60 Vbeta and 13 Jbeta primers. TCRdb keeps only in-frame clones here, not all; method: immunoSEQ multiplex PCR. The table includes fewer than 250,000 clones, 79% detected once. The sequenced sample was PBMCs. The clonotype was recovered from a woman between 50 and 59 years old in good health and CMV-seronegative.

CDR3 bases: TGTGCCAGTAGTATGGGGGGGAGAACAGATACGCAGTATTTT. Protein: CASSMGGRTDTQYF. This chain uses TRBV19 with TRBJ2-3, with 7 bases that match TRBD2. The CDR3 extends over 14 amino acids. CDR1 is LNHDA, CDR2 SQIVND, per germline (reference sequence). V dropped 3 bases and J dropped 3; count of bases not matched to a gene: 3.